Detailed here is one TCR beta chain. Its specificity is unknown. These data originate in a study of shared clonotypes between healthy human individuals. Study-wide results and limits: Apart from blood, nothing was sampled; tissue repertoires likely differ. Non-shared clonotypes had lower generation probabilities than those shared by all four donors. A generally larger estimated richness was seen in naive subsets than in memory subsets.

CD45RO-negative, CCR7-positively selected cells formed the naive CD8 fraction, excluding terminally differentiated effector memory CD45RA+ cells. Germline V gene data show CDR1 as MNHEY and CDR2 as SMNVEV (reference sequence). The CDR3 spans 14 residues. V lost 6 bases to trimming and J lost 4 bases, with 16 bases between them. In the original processing: Junction-only sequences without quality scores came from ImmunoSEQ, so filtering differed. The data were produced by immunoSEQ multiplex PCR, yet TCRdb's version contains in-frame clones alone and is incomplete. Clone size and V and J calls were adopted from that table, with D and trimming inferred from the DNA. There are about 2 million clones in the sample; over 85% occur only once, and around 1.1% lies in the top ten.

Sequencing used naive CD8+ T cells sorted from blood. The clonotype was recovered from a man aged 18-30 years in good health. The rearrangement links TRBV27 to TRBJ2-7; perhaps TRBD1 as D (5 bases). The CDR3 nucleotides read TGTGCCAGCAGCCCTACAGGAGAGTTGTACGAGCAGTACTTC. It codes for CASSPTGELYEQYF.